This TCR beta chain was documented in a study of blood T cell repertoires in COVID-19. This CDR3 contains 16 residues. J gave up 4 bases and V 1 base, and 6 bases lay outside the gene matches. The germline V gene encodes CDR1 MNHEY and CDR2 SMNVEV (reference sequence). As originally analysed: Using reference gene primer amplification, nucleated cell counts were estimated. TCRdb's copy holds only in-frame clones and misses some; the assay was immunoSEQ multiplex PCR. Clone size and V and J calls were adopted from that table, with D and trimming inferred from the DNA. The sample has roughly 110,000 clones; 75% to 90% are singletons.

This receptor was obtained from a woman aged 45-60 years with acute or convalescent COVID-19. The sample consisted of peripheral blood. V usage is TRBV27 and J usage is TRBJ2-1; 8 nucleotides line up with TRBD1. The CDR3 DNA sequence: TGTGCCAGCAGTTTATGGACCCAGGGGGCATACAATGAGCAGTTCTTC. The encoded protein is CASSLWTQGAYNEQFF.